This section outlines one T cell receptor beta chain sequence together with its context. Only one count was recorded for this clone. Its antigen target is currently unknown. One base away there is no much larger clone; base qualities are not given. Read against the paper, the sample's time point label means: baseline before first vaccination. Vaccinee samples were obtained from the UK trials COV001 and COV002, which included a single-blind randomized controlled phase 2/3 trial of AZD1222 (ChAdOx1 nCoV-19) in healthy adults. For TCRbeta chain sequencing, PBMC samples were collected from trial participants at day 0 and at day 28 after the second dose. The entry originates in a study of T cell responses to AZD1222 COVID-19 vaccine (dated by TCRdb to 2020 to 2023). A note on the overall study: Because spike-specific TCR depth and breadth did not differ between the two schedules, AZD1222 recipients who got a second dose at roughly 4 weeks were pooled with those who got a second dose at roughly 12 weeks. Trial participants were enrolled by age into 18-55, 56-69 and 70-plus year subgroups, with roughly 150, 30 and 60 TCR-sequenced participants respectively. A total of more than 230 trial participants underwent TCR sequencing, of whom under 220 had received two doses of AZD1222 and some 25 had received two doses of the MenACWY control vaccine. The research as a whole found: The vaccine-associated CD4 TCRs covered the entire spike protein, and the dominant responses fell in regions 160-218 and 743-854. Epitopes outside the regions mutated in the B.1.351 and B.1.1.7 variants were reportedly recognized by nearly half of the unique spike-specific TCRs. Because no samples from the day 14 peak response were available, repertoires could be characterized only after the peak T cell response. The 56-69-year group was small, and its depth increase did not reach significance, likely because of low power. Most participants were white British and females outnumbered males, and the authors suggested that clonal diversity may have been underestimated. After two AZD1222 doses, both the breadth and the depth of spike-specific TCRs were significantly higher than at day 0 and than in MenACWY recipients. Only 5 to 7 AZD1222 recipients were SARS-CoV-2 seropositive at baseline, limiting conclusions about previously exposed vaccinees.

The CDR3 regions of human TCRbeta chains were subjected to immunosequencing. The authors' pipeline ran thus. TCRs in the repertoires were compared against a reference library of SARS-CoV-2-specific TCRs that had been generated with the MIRA antigen-specificity platform. Breadth meant the fraction of unique TCRs that were SARS-CoV-2-associated, whereas depth meant the fraction of total T cells that were SARS-CoV-2-associated. Using the MIRA data, every spike-specific TCR was mapped to the spike region that the TCR reacted to and assigned to either a CD4 or a CD8 class. Log10-transformed breadth and depth values were compared by one-way ANOVA with Sidak's multiple comparisons tests. This is the immuneACCESS table as TCRdb keeps it, with only in-frame sequences that have V and J called. A part of the clones is gone; compared with another copy, unresolved V genes explain less than half, and the rest is unexplained. D and trimming were read from the DNA, whereas the V and J calls and clone size are those reported in that table. The sample data list roughly 140,000 clones, and roughly 92% of these were observed just once. Clones ranked in the top ten supply approximately 1.5% of the sample.

For CDR1 and CDR2, the germline V gene (reference sequence) lists GTSNPN and SVGIG. From cysteine to phenylalanine, the CDR3 is 15 amino acids long. CDR3 DNA is the only sequence kept; it has 45 bases, read in frame from the first base. V has 0 bases trimmed and J has 8 bases trimmed; junction bases matching no gene number 7. This sequence originates from an adult in good health. The chain couples TRBV30 to TRBJ1-6, and TRBD1 aligns with 7 junction nucleotides. The sequencing here drew on peripheral blood, taken on day 0 of AZD1222 vaccination. At the DNA level, the sequence is TGTGCCTGGAGTGTCAGCCAGGGGGTACATTCACCCCTCCACTTT. Its amino acids are CAWSVSQGVHSPLHF.